The following is a T cell receptor (beta chain) sequence with its context. Its target is unknown. One heparinised blood draw, averaging approximately 0.11 L, came from each donor. Central memory, naive, regulatory and stem cell-like memory CD4+ cells were sorted by CD45RO/CCR7/CD25/CD127/CD95/CD27. As every portion of the isolated RNA was reverse transcribed, the sequencing read expressed TCRB transcripts. The table came from immunoSEQ multiplex PCR; TCRdb's copy has only in-frame clones and leaves some out. The table shows about 270,000 clones, with 13% to 15% occurring only once. The sample belongs to a study of beta chain features in type 1 diabetes. Germline CDR1 is SNHLY and CDR2 is FYNNEI. The CDR3 loop spans 13 amino acids. V was trimmed by 8 bases and J by 3 bases, leaving 14 bases between them. Study observations and caveats: Naive, central memory and Treg TCRB repertoires appeared more alike in patients than in healthy donors. Significant though moderate, a shortening of TCRB CDR3s appeared in all four CD4+ subsets of Type 1 diabetes patients.

This clonotype was sampled from a man aged 25-45 years with type 1 diabetes. The chain links TRBV2 to TRBJ2-7; possible D gene TRBD2, 7 bases. Material for sequencing was naive CD4+ T cells from blood. The CDR3 nucleotides read TGTGCCAGCGAGGGGGGGGGAATCTACGAGCAGTACTTC. Its protein is CASEGGGIYEQYF.